A single sample is the source of the 24 T cell receptor beta chains below, sequenced in a study of control samples from healthy donors and cancer patients. Assay used: immunoSEQ multiplex PCR; TCRdb lists only in-frame clones, some missing. This table holds around 100,000 clones, roughly 89% found once. The specimen was blood. The source of these receptors is a human donor in good health. The donor label of this sample is uncertain.

The rearrangement uses TRBV19 and TRBJ1-1; D remains ambiguous. Trimming left V 2 bases short and J 0 bases short, with 7 bases between. The CDR3 spans 14 residues. CDR1 and CDR2 from the germline V gene are LNHDA and SQIVND (reference sequence). CDR3 region: CASSIRHMNTEAFF. The CDR3 DNA sequence: TGTGCCAGTAGTATACGACACATGAACACTGAAGCTTTCTTT. The variable domain in full, with the rest retrieved from reference TRBV19 and TRBJ1-1, is DGGITQSPKYLFRKEGQNVTLSCEQNLNHDAMYWYRQDPGQGLRLIYYSQIVNDFQKGDIAEGYSVSREKKESFPLTVTSAQKNPTAFYLCASSIRHMNTEAFFGQGTRLTVV.

The table lists this clone with a few counts. The chain joins TRBV15 to TRBJ1-2, with TRBD1 matching over 7 bases. Germline V gene data show CDR1 as LNHNV and CDR2 as YYDKDF (reference sequence). The V and J ends lost 5 bases and 3 bases, in that order; junction bases with no gene match: 3. The CDR3 runs to 13 residues. DNA for the CDR3: TGTGCCACCAGCGGACAGGTACACTATGGCTACACCTTC. It specifies CATSGQVHYGYTF.

The CDR3 loop is CASSESVNTEAFF. DNA for the CDR3: TGTGCCAGCAGTGAATCGGTTAACACTGAAGCTTTCTTT. The gene calls are TRBV6-1 and TRBJ1-1; D is unclear. The V and J ends lost 2 bases and 2 bases respectively, with 6 bases between them. In germline, CDR1 is MNHNS, CDR2 SASEGT. The CDR3 is made up of 13 amino acids.

This clone was picked up one time. The V call is TRBV5-1, the J call TRBJ2-6; no clear D. This CDR3 is built from 15 residues. Trimming cost V 4 bases and J 1 base, with 9 bases left between them. The germline CDR1 and CDR2 sequences are SGHRS and YFSETQ. The CDR3 loop reads CASSRDLSGANVLTF. As DNA, the CDR3 is TGCGCCAGCAGCCGCGACCTATCTGGGGCCAACGTCCTGACTTTC.

Notes on this clone: One junction end does not reproduce the germline sequence, and a read error may be involved. The gene calls are TRBV12-3 or TRBV12-4 and TRBJ2-1; maybe TRBD2 (5 bases). CDR3 length: 11 amino acids. CDR3 region: CVGSSYNEQFF. The CDR3 DNA reads TGCGTTGGGAGCTCCTACAATGAGCAGTTCTTC.

Points on this clone: This specimen includes other DNA sequences encoding the same CDR3. The gene calls are TRBV18 and TRBJ1-1; the D gene is possibly TRBD1 (6 bases). Trimming took 3 bases from V and 5 from J, leaving 10 bases between them. The CDR3 length is 13 residues. Germline CDR1 KGHSH, CDR2 LQKENI. CDR3 loop: CASSPQGRTEAFF. The CDR3 region has the DNA TGTGCCAGCTCACCTCAGGGGAGGACTGAAGCTTTCTTT.

The gene calls are TRBV24-1 and TRBJ1-1, with TRBD1 matching over 9 bases. Trimming at V came to 10 bases and at J to 1 base, leaving 3 bases not matched to a gene. Per the germline V gene, CDR1 is KGHDR and CDR2 is SFDVKD. This CDR3 contains 13 residues. The CDR3 is CATGQGPNTEAFF. CDR3 DNA: TGTGCCACGGGACAGGGCCCGAACACTGAAGCTTTCTTT.

The V gene is TRBV6-5, the J gene TRBJ1-1, with no clear D. Between the trimmed V and J ends, which lost 0 bases and 1 base, there was a span of 6 bases. Germline V gene data show CDR1 as MNHEY and CDR2 as SVGAGI. The CDR3 consists of 14 residues. Here the CDR3 DNA reads TGTGCCAGCAGTTACTCGAGGAAGAACACTGAAGCTTTCTTT. It translates to CASSYSRKNTEAFF.

Only one count was recorded for this clone. The chain couples TRBV12-3 or TRBV12-4 to TRBJ1-5; D is uncertain. V gave up 3 bases and J gave up 3 bases, with 6 bases separating them. The CDR3 runs 13 residues. DNA of the CDR3: TGTGCCAGCAGTTTTCGTAACAATCAGCCCCAGCATTTT. Its translation: CASSFRNNQPQHF.

The chain carries TRBV6-5 and TRBJ2-2, with D possibly TRBD1 on 5 matching bases. The CDR3 spans 15 residues. From germline, CDR1 is MNHEY and CDR2 SVGAGI. V was clipped by 5 bases and J by 5 bases, with 15 bases between them. The CDR3 loop reads CASSRWQGGTGELFF. In nucleotides, the CDR3 is TGTGCCAGCAGTCGTTGGCAGGGCGGAACCGGGGAGCTGTTTTTT.

This CDR3 reads CASSLALMVSGSRNTGELFF. Written as DNA, the CDR3 is TGTGCCAGCAGCTTAGCGCTTATGGTTTCCGGTAGCCGGAACACCGGGGAGCTGTTTTTT. The genes are TRBV7-8 and TRBJ2-2; D uncertain. Germline-derived CDR1 and CDR2 are SGHVS and FQNEAQ. V was trimmed by 0 bases and J by 1 base, leaving 21 bases between them. CDR3 length equals 20 residues.

This chain connects TRBV19 to TRBJ1-2; D gene uncertain. The germline V gene has CDR1 LNHDA and CDR2 SQIVND (reference sequence). The CDR3 has 13 residues. The V and J ends lost 4 bases and 6 bases respectively, with 12 bases between them. CDR3 nucleotide sequence: TGTGCCAGTAGTACCCCCCCGAATCATGGCTACACCTTC. Its protein is CASSTPPNHGYTF.

This chain connects TRBV24-1 to TRBJ1-2; D gene uncertain. The germline gives CDR1 KGHDR, CDR2 SFDVKD. CDR3 length: 13 residues. V lost 8 bases and J lost 1, with 10 bases in between. CDR3 loop: CATNPGNNYGYTF. CDR3 coding DNA: TGTGCCACCAACCCCGGGAATAACTATGGCTACACCTTC.

The V call is TRBV2, the J call TRBJ1-6; TRBD1 might be the D (5 bases). The V and J ends lost 3 bases and 7 bases respectively, with 10 bases between them. The CDR3 consists of 14 residues. The V gene's germline CDR1 is SNHLY and CDR2 FYNNEI. The chain's CDR3 is CASSEGRRNSPLHF. The CDR3 coding sequence is TGTGCCAGCAGTGAGGGACGGCGAAATTCACCCCTCCACTTT.

The chain links TRBV7-8 to TRBJ1-2, with 7 bases matching TRBD1. The V gene's germline CDR1 is SGHVS and CDR2 FQNEAQ. The CDR3 spans 14 residues. J lost 7 bases, V lost 1 base, and 6 bases had no gene match. CDR3 loop: CASSLGVGGGGYTF. The CDR3 DNA is TGTGCCAGCAGCTTAGGAGTAGGGGGCGGTGGCTACACCTTC.

The chain has TRBV20-1 and TRBJ2-1; D call uncertain. Trimming removed 5 bases from V and 9 bases from J, with 11 bases in between. This CDR3 has 11 residues. From germline, CDR1 is DFQATT and CDR2 SNEGSKA (reference sequence). The CDR3 sequence is CSAPRATEQFF. CDR3 nucleotides: TGCAGTGCTCCACGGGCCACTGAGCAGTTCTTC.

V and J are TRBV7-9 and TRBJ2-5; TRBD1 aligns across 7 bases. The CDR3 has 14 amino acids. Germline CDR1 and CDR2: SEHNR and FQNEAQ (reference sequence). V was pared by 5 bases and J by 2 bases, with 5 bases of the junction left unmatched. The CDR3 DNA reads TGTGCCAGCAGCCCGGGACAGATTCAAGAGACCCAGTACTTC. Protein sequence: CASSPGQIQETQYF.

The chain joins TRBV5-6 to TRBJ2-2; D not certain. Trimming stripped 2 bases from V and 6 bases from J, with 11 bases between. This CDR3 is built from 14 residues. Germline-derived CDR1 and CDR2 are SGHDT and YYEEEE. For the CDR3, the DNA is TGTGCCAGCAGCTTACGGGTTTACCCCGGGGAGCTGTTTTTT. Its translation is CASSLRVYPGELFF.

This clone occurred once. This sequence joins TRBV7-6 and TRBJ1-1; 7 bases are shared with TRBD1. The length of the CDR3 is 15 residues. Trimming cost V 5 bases and J 1 base; bases outside gene matches: 7. Germline CDR1 and CDR2: SGHVS and FNYEAQ. The DNA of the CDR3 is TGTGCCAGCAGCCCGAGGACAGGACGGAACACTGAAGCTTTCTTT. Its protein product is CASSPRTGRNTEAFF.

The V call is TRBV7-2, the J call TRBJ1-1, with D maybe TRBD1 (5 bases). Germline CDR1 and CDR2: SGHTA and FQGNSA. The CDR3 loop spans 13 amino acids. V was trimmed by 5 bases and J by 0 bases, leaving 7 bases between them. CDR3 in amino acids: CASSQGMNTEAFF. The CDR3 DNA reads TGTGCCAGCAGCCAGGGCATGAACACTGAAGCTTTCTTT.

The chain couples TRBV12-5 to TRBJ2-3; TRBD1 matches 11 bases. V dropped 6 bases and J dropped 3; count of bases not matched to a gene: 8. The germline V gene encodes CDR1 LGHNT and CDR2 FRNRAP. The CDR3 covers 16 residues. The CDR3 DNA reads as TGTGCTAGTGGCCTTAGGGGGACAGGGGGAACAGATACGCAGTATTTT. This gives the protein CASGLRGTGGTDTQYF. Based on the CDR3 plus reference TRBV12-5 and TRBJ2-3, the full variable domain is DARVTQTPRHKVTEMGQEVTMRCQPILGHNTVFWYRQTMMQGLELLAYFRNRAPLDDSGMPKDRFSAEMPDATLATLKIQPSEPRDSAVYFCASGLRGTGGTDTQYFGPGTRLTVL.

This clone was seen a few times. The chain is built from TRBV12-3 or TRBV12-4 and TRBJ1-2; a weak D match, TRBD1 (6 bases). This CDR3 comprises 13 residues. V was trimmed by 5 bases and J by 7 bases, leaving 14 bases between them. Written as DNA, the CDR3 is TGTGCCAGCAGTACCTCGCCAGGGGCTGGCTACACCTTC. Its protein product is CASSTSPGAGYTF.

This chain uses TRBV27 with TRBJ2-1; D is unclear. The germline V gene encodes CDR1 MNHEY and CDR2 SMNVEV (reference sequence). V gave up 6 bases and J gave up 4 bases, with 7 bases separating them. The CDR3 is 12 amino acids. The CDR3 is CASSRGYNEQFF. The CDR3 DNA reads TGTGCCAGCAGCCGAGGTTACAATGAGCAGTTCTTC.

This clone appeared a few times. The chain joins TRBV7-8 to TRBJ2-2; no clear D gene. The CDR3 has 16 amino acids. V was clipped by 2 bases and J by 0 bases, with 10 bases between them. Germline lookup yields CDR1 SGHVS and CDR2 FQNEAQ. CDR3 DNA: TGTGCCAGCAGCTTAAGTTCCAGGTCGAACACCGGGGAGCTGTTTTTT. Encoded protein: CASSLSSRSNTGELFF.